A single sample is the source of the 7 T cell receptor beta chains below, sequenced in a study of patients and donors after allogeneic stem cell transplantation. One entry per CDR3 protein results from TCRdb running MiXCR on the RT-PCR reads. Of about a million distinct CDR3 sequences listed, about a sixth were seen once; the top ten hold 5.5% to 6.5%. Sample: blood, either unsorted or a sorted T cell fraction (not recorded which). The origin of the receptors is a human donor who was either an allogeneic HSCT recipient or a stem cell or donor lymphocyte infusion donor (not recorded which). It is not recorded whose cells these are; they may come from a transplant donor.

The chain carries TRBV7-2 and TRBJ1-2; TRBD1 agrees at 11 bases. Germline V gene lookup returns CDR1 SGHTA and CDR2 FQGNSA. Trimming at V came to 5 bases and at J to 4 bases, leaving 3 bases not matched to a gene. This CDR3 comprises 14 residues. CDR3 sequence reads: CASSRDRGGYGYTF. The CDR3 DNA reads TGTGCCAGCAGCCGGGACAGGGGGGGCTATGGCTACACCTTC.

The chain joins TRBV24-1 to TRBJ2-4; 9 bases match TRBD1. The CDR3 is made up of 12 amino acids. Germline assignment: CDR1 KGHDR and CDR2 SFDVKD. With 12 bases clipped from V and 6 bases from J, the junction kept 5 bases outside the gene matches. CDR3 nucleotide sequence: TGTGCCGGACAGGGGTGTGGAAACATTCAGTACTTC. This translates into CAGQGCGNIQYF.

The V call is TRBV6-6, the J call TRBJ1-1, with D perhaps TRBD1 (6 bases). V lost 8 bases, J lost 11 bases, and 12 bases lay in between. Germline V gene data show CDR1 as MNHNY and CDR2 as SVGAGI (reference sequence). The CDR3 loop spans 10 amino acids. Here the CDR3 reads CASGQQEAFF. The CDR3, as DNA: TGTGCCAGCGGACAGCAAGAGGCTTTCTTT.

This clonotype was seen a handful of times. V is TRBV14 and J is TRBJ2-3; D may be TRBD2 (5 bases). Germline values: CDR1 SGHDN, CDR2 FVKESK. The CDR3 runs to 16 residues. Trimming pared 1 base from V and 2 bases from J, leaving 13 bases between. The CDR3 reads CASSQARFRDTDTQYF. The DNA for the CDR3 is TGTGCCAGCAGCCAAGCGCGTTTCCGGGACACAGATACGCAGTATTTT.

The chain combines TRBV11-2 with TRBJ2-1; D may be TRBD2 (6 bases). The V and J ends lost 0 bases and 5 bases respectively, with 14 bases between them. The CDR3 has 16 residues. Germline V gene lookup returns CDR1 SGHAT and CDR2 FQNNGV. Here the CDR3 DNA reads TGTGCCAGCAGCTTAGAGGTTGGCGGGGATAACAATGAGCAGTTCTTC. Protein sequence: CASSLEVGGDNNEQFF.

This clonotype was observed at least ten times. The genes are TRBV6-5 and TRBJ1-1; no definite D call. This CDR3 has 12 residues. Germline V gives CDR1 MNHEY, CDR2 SVGAGI. V was shortened by 4 bases and J by 7 bases, with 10 bases between the two germline ends. The CDR3 nucleotides are TGTGCCAGCAGTTTTCCGGGAGTTGAAGCTTTCTTT. It specifies CASSFPGVEAFF.

This clonotype was seen only a few times. The gene calls are TRBV12-3 or TRBV12-4 and TRBJ2-6, with 11 bases identical to TRBD2. The J segment lost 0 bases and the V segment lost 5 bases, leaving 6 bases of the junction unmatched. CDR3 length: 18 residues. In nucleotides, the CDR3 is TGTGCCAGCAGTCTCCTCGGACTAGCGGGCTCTGGGGCCAACGTCCTGACTTTC. This gives the protein CASSLLGLAGSGANVLTF.